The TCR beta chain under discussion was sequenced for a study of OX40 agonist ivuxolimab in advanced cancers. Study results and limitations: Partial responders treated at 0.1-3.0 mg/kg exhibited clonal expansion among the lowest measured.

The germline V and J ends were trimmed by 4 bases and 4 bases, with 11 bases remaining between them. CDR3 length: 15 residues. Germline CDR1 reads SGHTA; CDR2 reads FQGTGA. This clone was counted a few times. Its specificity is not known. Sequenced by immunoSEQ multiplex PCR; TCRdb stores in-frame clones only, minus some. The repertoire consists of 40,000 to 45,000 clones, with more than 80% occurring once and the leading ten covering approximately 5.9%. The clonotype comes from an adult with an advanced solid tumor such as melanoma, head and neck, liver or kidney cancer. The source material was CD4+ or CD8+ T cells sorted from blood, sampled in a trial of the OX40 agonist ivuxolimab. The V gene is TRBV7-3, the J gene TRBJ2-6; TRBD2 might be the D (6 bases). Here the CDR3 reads CASSSRAGGANVLTF. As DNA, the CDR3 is TGTGCCAGCAGCTCCAGGGCGGGAGGGGCCAACGTCCTGACTTTC.